This TCR beta chain came from a study of shared clonotypes between healthy human individuals. Study findings and constraints: Generation probabilities were higher for clonotypes shared across all four sorted-subset donors than for unshared ones.

Of note for this clone: Antigen specificity is unknown.

The table came from immunoSEQ multiplex PCR; TCRdb's copy has only in-frame clones and leaves some out. The sample holds 650,000 to 800,000 clones, about two thirds seen once. Germline values: CDR1 ENHRY, CDR2 SYGVKD. J lost 2 bases, V lost 4 bases, and 2 bases had no gene match. The CDR3 runs 13 residues. The investigators split CD4+ cells into a CD45RA+ naive subset and a CD45RA-negative memory subset. The sequenced material came from memory CD4+ T cells sorted from blood. Documented subset: CD45RA-negative fraction. The rearrangement links TRBV10-3 to TRBJ2-7, with 7 bases that match TRBD2. This clonotype originated in a woman younger than 45 in good health. CDR3 sequence reads: CAISGEGTYEQYF. In nucleotides, the CDR3 is TGTGCCATCAGTGGGGAGGGCACCTACGAGCAGTACTTC.